This TCR beta chain was profiled in a study of metastatic and nonmetastatic thyroid tumors. In the study overall: The authors compared repertoires across blood and tumor or nodule tissue from malignant and benign thyroid patients.

Study-level findings and limits: Malignant thyroid tumors reportedly exceeded benign nodules significantly in TCR beta diversity, with the difference appearing in blood and tumor.

In the original workflow: For papillary thyroid cancer, a distant-metastasis classifier was constructed from CDR3 differences observed across clinicopathological groups. TCRdb ran MiXCR on the PCR reads. TCRdb assigned the V and J calls; the authors' analysis was not used. This sample yields roughly 30,000 clones, of which approximately 15% are seen a single time; 6.5% to 8.5% belongs to the top ten. None of the patients had undergone any treatment ahead of thyroid surgery. Germline values: CDR1 SEHNR, CDR2 FQNEAQ (reference sequence). V was clipped by 5 bases and J by 5 bases, with 15 bases between them. The CDR3 has 15 amino acids. This clone was detected many times. Its matching antigen is unknown.

The V gene is TRBV7-9, the J gene TRBJ1-4; D unresolved. This sequence originates from a female donor with papillary thyroid cancer or a benign thyroid nodule (not recorded which). Some clones in this sample may be carry-over from other donors' samples. Sequencing was done on a sample of blood. The CDR3 DNA sequence: TGTGCCAGCAGCCCGGCGGAGGCGGTAAATGAAAAACTGTTTTTT. As protein: CASSPAEAVNEKLFF.